These T cell receptor beta chains were read from a single sample in a study of blood T cell repertoires in COVID-19. Sequencing was performed with immunoSEQ multiplex PCR; in TCRdb, only in-frame clones are kept and a portion is missing. The repertoire holds about 140,000 clones, with 84% as singletons. What was sequenced was peripheral blood. The receptors shown here come from a human donor in a cohort sampled during active COVID-19. The CDR3 runs from the conserved cysteine through the conserved F or W. D genes are given only for firm matches. Clone size is stated in some rows and not others, as once, few, many or a class when expanded.

CDR3aa	CDR3nt	abundance	v_gene	j_gene	d_gene
CASTYGTGGSTEAFF	TGTGCCAGCACCTATGGGACAGGGGGCTCCACTGAAGCTTTCTTT	.	TRBV27	TRBJ1-1	TRBD1
CASSQADREYGYTF	TGCGCCAGCAGCCAAGCAGACAGGGAGTATGGCTACACCTTC	.	TRBV4-1	TRBJ1-2	TRBD1
CASSFTGGTQYF	TGTGCCAGCAGCTTCACTGGTGGGACCCAGTACTTC	.	TRBV5-4	TRBJ2-5	.
CASSAQGGDNQPQHF	TGTGCCAGCAGTGCACAGGGAGGGGACAATCAGCCCCAGCATTTT	.	TRBV6-4	TRBJ1-5	.
CASKGGDQETQYF	TGTGCCAGCAAAGGCGGGGACCAAGAGACCCAGTACTTC	.	TRBV6-5	TRBJ2-5	.
CASSQVSGQGARRGYTF	TGTGCCAGCAGCCAAGTTTCCGGACAGGGGGCGCGGCGAGGCTACACCTTC	.	TRBV3-1/TRBV3-2	TRBJ1-2	TRBD1
CASTTGSRGNQPQHF	TGTGCCAGCACTACAGGGTCCCGCGGCAATCAGCCCCAGCATTTT	.	TRBV28	TRBJ1-5	.
CASSPQGSGANVLTF	TGCGCCAGCAGCCCCCAGGGCTCTGGGGCCAACGTCCTGACTTTC	.	TRBV4-1	TRBJ2-6	.
CASSQDVSKHYEQYF	TGTGCCAGCAGCCAAGATGTATCAAAACACTACGAGCAGTACTTC	.	TRBV3-1/TRBV3-2	TRBJ2-7	.
CASSEHQGGANQPQHF	TGTGCCAGCAGTGAACACCAGGGTGGGGCCAATCAGCCCCAGCATTTT	.	TRBV6-1	TRBJ1-5	.
CASSQTSTEAFF	TGTGCCAGCAGCCAGACAAGCACTGAAGCTTTCTTT	.	TRBV3-1/TRBV3-2	TRBJ1-1	.
CASSKAPGDRALFNEQFF	TGTGCCAGCAGCAAAGCTCCCGGGGACAGGGCGTTGTTCAATGAGCAGTTCTTC	.	TRBV21-1	TRBJ2-1	.
CASSQSSGGQGSYDEQFF	TGTGCCAGCAGCCAGTCTTCGGGGGGACAGGGTTCGTACGATGAGCAGTTCTTC	.	TRBV4-2	TRBJ2-1	TRBD1
CASSLDLKAFF	TGTGCCAGCAGCTTAGATCTAAAAGCTTTCTTT	.	TRBV7-9	TRBJ1-1	.
CATSDPRAGVHNEQFF	TGTGCCACCAGTGACCCCCGCGCGGGAGTTCACAATGAGCAGTTCTTC	.	TRBV24-1	TRBJ2-1	TRBD2
CASSLGAGGSKNIQYF	TGTGCCAGCAGCTTGGGGGCAGGGGGGTCCAAAAACATTCAGTACTTC	once	TRBV5-4	TRBJ2-4	.
CATHEEPRTDTQYF	TGTGCCACCCATGAGGAACCTCGCACAGATACGCAGTATTTT	.	TRBV19	TRBJ2-3	.
CASSVEAGGSGYTF	TGTGCCAGCAGCGTAGAGGCAGGGGGGAGTGGCTACACCTTC	.	TRBV9	TRBJ1-2	TRBD1
CASSQEGALQQYF	TGTGCCAGCAGCCAGGAGGGGGCGCTACAGCAGTACTTC	.	TRBV3-1/TRBV3-2	TRBJ2-7	.
CASSLGQIYTGELFF	TGTGCCAGCAGCCTCGGACAGATTTACACCGGGGAGCTGTTTTTT	.	TRBV7-9	TRBJ2-2	.
CASSYSRWQPQHF	TGTGCCAGCAGTTACTCGAGGTGGCAGCCCCAGCATTTT	.	TRBV6-5	TRBJ1-5	.
CASSFRDLSGYTF	TGTGCCAGCAGTTTTCGGGACTTGAGTGGCTACACCTTC	.	TRBV27	TRBJ1-2	.
CASMPSGVTGELFF	TGTGCCAGCATGCCTAGCGGGGTCACCGGGGAGCTGTTTTTT	.	TRBV9	TRBJ2-2	TRBD2
CASSQYSYGYTF	TGTGCCAGCAGCCAATACAGTTATGGCTACACCTTC	.	TRBV3-1/TRBV3-2	TRBJ1-2	.
CASSENRALGNQPQHF	TGTGCCAGCAGTGAGAACAGGGCCCTAGGCAATCAGCCCCAGCATTTT	few	TRBV2	TRBJ1-5	.
CASSLAGGDTQYF	TGTGCCAGCAGCTTAGCGGGGGGGGATACGCAGTATTTT	.	TRBV7-9	TRBJ2-3	TRBD2
CASTLGGGPDTQYF	TGTGCCAGCACTCTGGGGGGGGGCCCTGATACGCAGTATTTT	few	TRBV25-1	TRBJ2-3	.
CASKKTGTYGYTF	TGTGCCAGTAAGAAGACAGGGACCTATGGCTACACCTTC	.	TRBV19	TRBJ1-2	TRBD1
CASSSRRQGGYKAFF	TGTGCCAGCAGCTCCCGGCGACAGGGGGGGTATAAAGCTTTCTTT	.	TRBV7-2	TRBJ1-1	TRBD1
CATSREWRTEAFF	TGTGCCACCAGCAGAGAGTGGAGGACTGAAGCTTTCTTT	.	TRBV15	TRBJ1-1	.
CASKRQAFTYEQYF	TGTGCCAGTAAAAGGCAGGCCTTCACCTACGAGCAGTACTTC	.	TRBV19	TRBJ2-7	.
CASSLSGLESGEQFF	TGCGCCAGCAGCTTATCAGGACTAGAATCCGGTGAGCAGTTCTTC	few	TRBV5-1	TRBJ2-1	TRBD2
CASSPGRGQGQPQHF	TGCGCCAGCAGTCCAGGCAGGGGGCAGGGGCAGCCCCAGCATTTT	.	TRBV23-1	TRBJ1-5	TRBD1
CASSGTGIRGAFF	TGTGCCAGTAGTGGAACAGGGATTCGTGGAGCTTTCTTT	.	TRBV19	TRBJ1-1	.
CASSLGTSGRADTQYF	TGTGCCAGCAGCTTGGGGACTAGCGGGAGAGCAGATACGCAGTATTTT	.	TRBV5-6	TRBJ2-3	TRBD2
CASSLQTGDAADTQYF	TGCGCCAGCAGCCTGCAGACAGGGGACGCAGCAGATACGCAGTATTTT	.	TRBV5-1	TRBJ2-3	TRBD1
CASTLRGETQYF	TGCGCCAGCACCCTACGGGGAGAGACCCAGTACTTC	.	TRBV5-1	TRBJ2-5	.
CSPKGAYEQYF	TGCAGTCCTAAGGGGGCTTACGAGCAGTACTTC	.	TRBV20-1	TRBJ2-7	TRBD1
CASSEVAGRNEQFF	TGTGCCAGCAGTGAGGTAGCGGGGCGCAATGAGCAGTTCTTC	.	TRBV2	TRBJ2-1	TRBD2
CASSLQGGGGYTF	TGCGCCAGCAGCTTGCAGGGAGGGGGTGGCTACACCTTC	.	TRBV5-1	TRBJ1-2	.
CASSLGLAGGPGTQYF	TGTGCCAGCAGTTTAGGACTAGCGGGGGGCCCGGGTACGCAGTATTTT	.	TRBV6-5	TRBJ2-3	TRBD2
CASSPDREIQPQHF	TGTGCCAGCAGCCCGGACAGGGAAATCCAGCCCCAGCATTTT	few	TRBV5-4	TRBJ1-5	TRBD1
CASSQRQAGTEAFF	TGTGCCAGCTCACAACGACAGGCCGGAACTGAAGCTTTCTTT	.	TRBV18	TRBJ1-1	.